Sequencing of this T cell receptor (beta chain) was carried out in a study of T-cell memory formation after mild COVID-19. Study overall: TCR clusters were largely donor specific.

As regards this clonotype: As yet, its antigen is unknown.

CDR3 length: 17 amino acids. Deletions cut 3 bases from V and 4 bases from J, with 19 bases between. Points from the study as a whole: The CD4+ clones that contracted clustered mainly within CM and EM, and the CD8+ clones concentrated in EMRA. Later expanders leaned CD4+, whereas day 15 to 85 contracting clones were balanced CD4/CD8. Some clones that responded turned up in pre-infection memory, which suggests that cross-reactive memory joined in.

TCRdb passed the 5' RACE reads through MiXCR, listing each CDR3 protein once. Of 350,000 to 500,000 distinct CDR3 sequences in the sample, 15% to 20% are singletons; the top ten hold 8.4%. Material for sequencing was PBMCs or a T cell subset sorted from them (not recorded which). The chain joins TRBV12-3 or TRBV12-4 to TRBJ1-3; a possible D gene is TRBD1 (6 bases). The source is an adult woman who had mild COVID-19 (a few samples of this study predate the infection). Cell type and time point are not known. Here the CDR3 DNA reads TGTGCCAGCAGTTTCCCCAACCTGGGGGGCGGGGGAAACACCATATATTTT. It specifies CASSFPNLGGGGNTIYF.